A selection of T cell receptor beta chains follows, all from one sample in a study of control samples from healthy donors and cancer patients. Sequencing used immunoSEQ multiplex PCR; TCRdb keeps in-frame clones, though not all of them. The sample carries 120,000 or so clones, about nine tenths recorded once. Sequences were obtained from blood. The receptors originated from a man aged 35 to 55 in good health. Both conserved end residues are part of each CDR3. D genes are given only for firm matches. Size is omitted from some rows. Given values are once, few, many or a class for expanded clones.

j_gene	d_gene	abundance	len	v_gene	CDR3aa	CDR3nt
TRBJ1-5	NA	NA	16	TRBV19	CASSLDNSIINQPQHF	TGTGCCAGTAGTTTAGACAACTCAATCATCAATCAGCCCCAGCATTTT
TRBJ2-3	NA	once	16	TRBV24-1	CATSDGSTRVADTQYF	TGTGCCACCAGTGATGGCTCAACTAGGGTGGCAGATACGCAGTATTTT
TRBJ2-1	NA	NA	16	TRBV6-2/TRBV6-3	CASTPGGRTTPNEQFF	TGTGCCAGCACCCCTGGGGGGCGCACTACCCCAAATGAGCAGTTCTTC
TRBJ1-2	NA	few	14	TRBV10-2	CASSESGQGDGYTF	TGCGCCAGCAGTGAGAGTGGGCAGGGAGACGGCTACACCTTC
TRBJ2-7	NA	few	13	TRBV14	CASSQNRLYEQYF	TGTGCCAGCAGCCAAAACAGGCTCTACGAGCAGTACTTC
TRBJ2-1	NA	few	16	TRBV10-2	CASSGETIPLYNEQFF	TGCGCCAGCAGTGGGGAGACTATCCCTCTCTACAATGAGCAGTTCTTC
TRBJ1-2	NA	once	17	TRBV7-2	CASSPGFIGPTNYGYTF	TGTGCCAGCAGTCCTGGTTTCATAGGACCAACTAACTATGGCTACACCTTC
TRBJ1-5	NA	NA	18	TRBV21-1	CASRNEGGLDFANQPQHF	TGTGCCAGCAGAAATGAAGGGGGCCTTGACTTCGCTAATCAGCCCCAGCATTTT
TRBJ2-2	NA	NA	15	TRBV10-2	CASRAPGPAGGELFF	TGCGCCAGCAGAGCACCCGGTCCGGCGGGCGGGGAGCTGTTTTTT
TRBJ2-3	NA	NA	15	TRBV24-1	CATSDPVVPTDTQYF	TGTGCCACCAGTGACCCGGTCGTACCCACAGATACGCAGTATTTT
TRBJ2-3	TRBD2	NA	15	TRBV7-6	CASSRRSGITDTQYF	TGTGCCAGCAGCCGAAGGAGCGGGATAACAGATACGCAGTATTTT
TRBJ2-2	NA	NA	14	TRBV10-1	CASSEILLGGELFF	TGCGCCAGCAGTGAGATCTTACTAGGCGGGGAGCTGTTTTTT
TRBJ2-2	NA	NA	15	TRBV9	CASSPRRMNTGELFF	TGTGCCAGCAGCCCCCGGCGGATGAACACCGGGGAGCTGTTTTTT
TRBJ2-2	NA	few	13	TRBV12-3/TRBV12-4	CASSLTRSGELFF	TGTGCCAGCAGTTTAACGCGATCCGGGGAGCTGTTTTTT
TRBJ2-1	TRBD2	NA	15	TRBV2	CASSDRAGGVNEQFF	TGTGCCAGCAGTGACCGAGCGGGGGGGGTCAATGAGCAGTTCTTC